This TCR beta chain originates from a study of patients and donors after allogeneic stem cell transplantation. Each CDR3 protein gets one entry after TCRdb re-called the RT-PCR reads with MiXCR. This sample has more than 850,000 distinct CDR3 sequences, with 18% found just once. This clonotype was detected only a few times. The V gene end was trimmed by 0 bases and the J gene end by 4 bases; junction bases not matched to a gene: 2. The CDR3 contains 14 residues. From germline, CDR1 is SGHVS and CDR2 FQNEAQ. The receptor comes from a human donor who was either an allogeneic HSCT recipient or a stem cell or donor lymphocyte infusion donor (not recorded which). It is not recorded whose cells these are; they may come from a transplant donor. V and J are TRBV7-8 and TRBJ1-1; the match to TRBD1 covers 7 bases. Sequencing input: blood, either unsorted or a sorted T cell fraction (not recorded which). CDR3 sequence reads: CASSLARTGTEAFF. The CDR3 nucleotides are TGTGCCAGCAGCTTAGCAAGGACAGGCACTGAAGCTTTCTTT.